The 10 T cell receptor beta chains listed next were all sequenced from one sample in a study of response to subunit inactivated influenza vaccine. In TCRdb, the RT-PCR reads were re-called with MiXCR into one record per CDR3 protein. In the table there are 560,000 or so distinct CDR3 sequences, less than 10% of which are singletons. The source material was PBMCs from blood, sampled less than 30 months after vaccination. All receptors come from a man aged 45 to 75 who received an inactivated influenza vaccine.

This clonotype was seen at least ten times. The V call is TRBV5-6, the J call TRBJ2-3; 7 bases map to TRBD1. V was clipped by 5 bases and J by 2 bases; unmatched bases: 11. CDR3 length equals 16 residues. Germline values: CDR1 SGHDT, CDR2 YYEEEE. In nucleotides, the CDR3 is TGTGCCAGCAGTTTCACAGGGGCCACCGTCACAGATACGCAGTATTTT. This gives the protein CASSFTGATVTDTQYF. The whole variable domain, remainder taken from reference TRBV5-6 and TRBJ2-3, is DAGVTQSPTHLIKTRGQQVTLRCSPKSGHDTVSWYQQALGQGPQFIFQYYEEEERQRGNFPDRFSGHQFPNYSSELNVNALLLGDSALYLCASSFTGATVTDTQYFGPGTRLTVL.

This clonotype was detected a few times. The DNA for the CDR3 is TGTGCCACCGGGTGGGATACGCAGTATTTT. This translates into CATGWDTQYF. This rearrangement joins TRBV12-3 or TRBV12-4 to TRBJ2-3; D ambiguous. This CDR3 has 10 amino acids. V was pared by 10 bases and J by 6 bases, with 8 bases between.

This clonotype was seen many times. V is TRBV28 and J is TRBJ1-5, with 10 bases lining up with TRBD1. Trimming at V came to 6 bases and at J to 2 bases, leaving 4 bases not matched to a gene. The CDR3 spans 15 residues. The germline CDR1 and CDR2 sequences are MDHEN and SYDVKM. The CDR3 protein is CASRGQGVRNQPQHF. CDR3 sequence (DNA): TGTGCCAGCAGAGGACAGGGGGTTCGCAATCAGCCCCAGCATTTT.

This clonotype turned up a few times. The CDR3 reads CSAIPARERSEQFF. The CDR3 DNA reads TGCAGTGCCATCCCTGCGCGGGAGCGGAGTGAGCAGTTCTTC. This chain connects TRBV20-1 to TRBJ2-1; 7 bases are a match to TRBD2. The germline CDR1 and CDR2 sequences are DFQATT and SNEGSKA (reference sequence). Trimming took 6 bases from V and 9 from J; bases not matched to a gene: 14. The CDR3 is 14 residues long.

The table lists this clonotype with a few counts. The chain carries TRBV11-2 and TRBJ2-7; D may correspond to TRBD1 or TRBD2 (7 bases each). The CDR3 is 15 residues long. Germline lookup yields CDR1 SGHAT and CDR2 FQNNGV. Deletions cut 2 bases from V and 1 base from J, with 12 bases between. Here the CDR3 reads CASSLTQGGSYEQYF. In DNA, the CDR3 is TGTGCCAGCAGCTTAACCCAGGGGGGGTCCTACGAGCAGTACTTC.

The chain carries TRBV7-9 and TRBJ2-3; maybe TRBD2 (6 bases). The CDR3 runs to 15 residues. The V gene lost 5 bases and the J gene lost 3 bases, with 15 bases spanning the gap. Germline V gene data show CDR1 as SEHNR and CDR2 as FQNEAQ (reference sequence). The CDR3 reads CASSKPAGTTDTQYF. For the CDR3, the DNA is TGTGCCAGCAGCAAACCGGCGGGGACGACAGATACGCAGTATTTT.

This clonotype has more than one count but fewer than ten. The genes are TRBV6-1 and TRBJ2-1; 8 bases are shared with TRBD1. V shed 6 bases and J 7 bases; nucleotides not matched to a gene: 11. This CDR3 comprises 15 residues. Germline lookup yields CDR1 MNHNS and CDR2 SASEGT. CDR3 sequence: CASSSGTGVSNEQFF. In DNA, the CDR3 is TGTGCCAGCAGCTCCGGGACAGGTGTATCTAATGAGCAGTTCTTC.

This clonotype was seen a handful of times. This chain joins TRBV29-1 and TRBJ2-1, with D unclear. Germline loops: CDR1 SQVTM, CDR2 ANQGSEA. The CDR3 is 15 residues long. Trimming removed 2 bases at V and 0 bases at J, with 11 bases between. CDR3 residues: CSVELGLGSYNEQFF. The DNA for the CDR3 is TGCAGCGTTGAACTCGGCCTAGGCTCCTACAATGAGCAGTTCTTC.

This clonotype was observed a handful of times. This chain links TRBV20-1 with TRBJ1-1; 8 nucleotides agree with TRBD1. Germline-derived CDR1 and CDR2 are DFQATT and SNEGSKA (reference sequence). The CDR3 consists of 16 residues. Losses at the gene ends were 0 bases for V and 0 bases for J; bases not matched to a gene: 6. The CDR3: CSARENPGQVNTEAFF. CDR3 sequence (DNA): TGCAGTGCTAGAGAAAATCCGGGACAGGTGAACACTGAAGCTTTCTTT.

V and J are TRBV20-1 and TRBJ2-1; D call uncertain. CDR1 is DFQATT, CDR2 SNEGSKA, per germline (reference sequence). Trimming shortened V by 0 bases and J by 9 bases, and 9 bases separated the two germline ends. The CDR3 contains 12 residues. The CDR3 nucleotides read TGCAGTGCTAGAGACGGCGAGCCTGAGCAGTTCTTC. This codes for CSARDGEPEQFF.